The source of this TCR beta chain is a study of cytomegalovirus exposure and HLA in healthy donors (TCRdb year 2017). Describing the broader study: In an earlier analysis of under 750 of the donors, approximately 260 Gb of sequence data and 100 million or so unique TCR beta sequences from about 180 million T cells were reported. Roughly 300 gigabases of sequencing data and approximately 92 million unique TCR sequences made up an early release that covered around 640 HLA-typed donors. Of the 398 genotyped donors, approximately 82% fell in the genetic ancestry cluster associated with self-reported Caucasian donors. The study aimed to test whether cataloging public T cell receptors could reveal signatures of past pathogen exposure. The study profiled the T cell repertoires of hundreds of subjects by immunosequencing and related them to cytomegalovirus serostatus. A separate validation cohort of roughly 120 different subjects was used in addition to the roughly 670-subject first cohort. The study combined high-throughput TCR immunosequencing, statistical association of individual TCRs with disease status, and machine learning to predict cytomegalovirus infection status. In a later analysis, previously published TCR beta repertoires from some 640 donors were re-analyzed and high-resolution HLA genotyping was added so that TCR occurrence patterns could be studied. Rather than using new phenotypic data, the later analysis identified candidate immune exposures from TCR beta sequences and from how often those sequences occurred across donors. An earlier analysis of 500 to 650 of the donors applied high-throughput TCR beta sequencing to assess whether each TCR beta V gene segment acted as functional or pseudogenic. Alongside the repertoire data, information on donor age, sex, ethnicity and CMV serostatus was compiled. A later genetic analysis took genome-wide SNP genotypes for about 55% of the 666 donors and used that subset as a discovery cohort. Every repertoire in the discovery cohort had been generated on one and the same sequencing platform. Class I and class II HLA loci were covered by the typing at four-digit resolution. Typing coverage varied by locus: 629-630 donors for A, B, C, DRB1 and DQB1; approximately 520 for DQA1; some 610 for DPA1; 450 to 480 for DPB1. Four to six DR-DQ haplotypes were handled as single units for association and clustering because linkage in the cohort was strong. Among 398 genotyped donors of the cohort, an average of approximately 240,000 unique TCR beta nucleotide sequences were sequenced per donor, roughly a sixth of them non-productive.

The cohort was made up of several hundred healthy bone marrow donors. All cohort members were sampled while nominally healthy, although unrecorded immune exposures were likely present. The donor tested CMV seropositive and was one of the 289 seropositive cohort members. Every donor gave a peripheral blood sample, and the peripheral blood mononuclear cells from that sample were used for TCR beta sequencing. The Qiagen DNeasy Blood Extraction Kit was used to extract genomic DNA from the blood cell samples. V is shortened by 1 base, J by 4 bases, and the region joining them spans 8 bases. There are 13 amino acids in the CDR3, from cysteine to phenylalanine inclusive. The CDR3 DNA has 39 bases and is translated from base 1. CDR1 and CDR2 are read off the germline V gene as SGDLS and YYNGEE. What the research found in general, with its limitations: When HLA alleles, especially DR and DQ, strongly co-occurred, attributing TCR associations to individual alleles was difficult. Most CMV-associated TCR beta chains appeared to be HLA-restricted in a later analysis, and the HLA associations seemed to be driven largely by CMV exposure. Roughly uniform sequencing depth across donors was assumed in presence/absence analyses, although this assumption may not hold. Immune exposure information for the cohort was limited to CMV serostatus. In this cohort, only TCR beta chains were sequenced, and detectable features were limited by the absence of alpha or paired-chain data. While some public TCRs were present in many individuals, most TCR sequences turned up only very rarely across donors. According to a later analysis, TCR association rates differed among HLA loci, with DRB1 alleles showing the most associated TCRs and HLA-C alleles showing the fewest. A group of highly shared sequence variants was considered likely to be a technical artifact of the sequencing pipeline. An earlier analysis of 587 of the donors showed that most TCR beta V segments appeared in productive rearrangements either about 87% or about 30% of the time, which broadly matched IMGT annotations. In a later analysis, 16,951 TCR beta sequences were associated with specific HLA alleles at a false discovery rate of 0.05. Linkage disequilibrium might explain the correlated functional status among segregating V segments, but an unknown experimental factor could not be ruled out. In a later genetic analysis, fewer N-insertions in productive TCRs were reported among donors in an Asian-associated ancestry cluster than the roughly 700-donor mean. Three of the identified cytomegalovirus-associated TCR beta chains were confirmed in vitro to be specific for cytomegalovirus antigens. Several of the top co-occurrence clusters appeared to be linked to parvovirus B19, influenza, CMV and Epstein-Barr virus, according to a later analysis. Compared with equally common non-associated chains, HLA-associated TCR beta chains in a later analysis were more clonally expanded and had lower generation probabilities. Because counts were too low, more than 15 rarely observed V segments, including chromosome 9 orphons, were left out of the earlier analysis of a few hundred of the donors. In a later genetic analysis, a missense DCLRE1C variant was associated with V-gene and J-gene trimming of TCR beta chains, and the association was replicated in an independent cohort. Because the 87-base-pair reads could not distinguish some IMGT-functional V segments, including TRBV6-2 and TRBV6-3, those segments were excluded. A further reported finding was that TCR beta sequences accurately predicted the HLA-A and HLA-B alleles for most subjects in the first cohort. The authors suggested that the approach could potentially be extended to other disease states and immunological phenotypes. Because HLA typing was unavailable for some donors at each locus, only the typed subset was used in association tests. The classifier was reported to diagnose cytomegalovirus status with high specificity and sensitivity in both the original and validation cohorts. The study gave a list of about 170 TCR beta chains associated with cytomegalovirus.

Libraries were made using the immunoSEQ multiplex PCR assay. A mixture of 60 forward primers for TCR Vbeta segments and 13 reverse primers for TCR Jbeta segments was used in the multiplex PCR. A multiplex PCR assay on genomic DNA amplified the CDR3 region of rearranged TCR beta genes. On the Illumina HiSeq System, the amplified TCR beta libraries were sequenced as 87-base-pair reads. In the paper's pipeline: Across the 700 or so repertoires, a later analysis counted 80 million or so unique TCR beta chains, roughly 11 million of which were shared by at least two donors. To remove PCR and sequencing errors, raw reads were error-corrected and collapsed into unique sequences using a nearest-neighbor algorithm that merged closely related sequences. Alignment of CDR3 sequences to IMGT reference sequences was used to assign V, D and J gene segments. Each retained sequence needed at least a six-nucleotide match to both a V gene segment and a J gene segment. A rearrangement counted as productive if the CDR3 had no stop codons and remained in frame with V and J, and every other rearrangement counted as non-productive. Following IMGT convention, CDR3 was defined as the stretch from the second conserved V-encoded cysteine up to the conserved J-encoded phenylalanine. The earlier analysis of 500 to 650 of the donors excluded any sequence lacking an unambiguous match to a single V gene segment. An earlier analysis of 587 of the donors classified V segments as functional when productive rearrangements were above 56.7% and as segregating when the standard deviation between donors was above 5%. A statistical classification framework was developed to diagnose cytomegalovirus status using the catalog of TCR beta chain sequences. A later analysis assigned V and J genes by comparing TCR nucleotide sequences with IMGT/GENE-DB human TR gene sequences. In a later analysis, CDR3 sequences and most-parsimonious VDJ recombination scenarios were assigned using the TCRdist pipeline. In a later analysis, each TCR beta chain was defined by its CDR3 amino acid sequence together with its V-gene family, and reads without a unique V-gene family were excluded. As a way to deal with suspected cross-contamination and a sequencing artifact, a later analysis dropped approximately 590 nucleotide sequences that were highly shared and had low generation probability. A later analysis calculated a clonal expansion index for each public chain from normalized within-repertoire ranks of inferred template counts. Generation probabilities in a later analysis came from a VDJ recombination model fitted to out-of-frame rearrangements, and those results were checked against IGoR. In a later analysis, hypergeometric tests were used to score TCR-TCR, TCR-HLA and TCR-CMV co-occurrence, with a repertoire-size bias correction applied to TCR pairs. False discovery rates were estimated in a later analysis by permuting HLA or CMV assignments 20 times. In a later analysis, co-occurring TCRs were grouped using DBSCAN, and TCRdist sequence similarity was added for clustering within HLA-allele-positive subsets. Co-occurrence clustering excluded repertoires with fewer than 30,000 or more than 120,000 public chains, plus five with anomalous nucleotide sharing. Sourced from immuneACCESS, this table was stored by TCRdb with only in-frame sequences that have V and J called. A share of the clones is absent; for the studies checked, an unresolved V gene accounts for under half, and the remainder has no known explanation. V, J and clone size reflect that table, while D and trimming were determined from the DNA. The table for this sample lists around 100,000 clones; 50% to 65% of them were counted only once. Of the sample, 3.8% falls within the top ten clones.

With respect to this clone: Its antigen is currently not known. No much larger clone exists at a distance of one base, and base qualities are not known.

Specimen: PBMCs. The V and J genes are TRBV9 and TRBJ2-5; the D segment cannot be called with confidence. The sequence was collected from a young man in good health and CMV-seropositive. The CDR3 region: CASSVRGAETQYF. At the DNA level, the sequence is TGTGCCAGCAGCGTAAGAGGTGCAGAGACCCAGTACTTC.